The 20 T cell receptor beta chains below were found in one sample sequenced in a study of identical twins. TCRdb recomputed calls from the 5' RACE reads with MiXCR, one row per CDR3 protein. Among nearly 900,000 distinct CDR3 sequences listed, about 12% were seen once. The data also belong to a second study, concerning yellow fever vaccine responses in identical twins.

The sample taken for sequencing was PBMCs. All receptors come from a woman aged 18-35 years in good health.

This clonotype has a handful of counts. The chain is built from TRBV6-5 and TRBJ1-4; the match to TRBD1 covers 9 bases. The CDR3 extends over 17 amino acids. From germline, CDR1 is MNHEY and CDR2 SVGAGI. V gave up 0 bases and J gave up 10 bases; unmatched junction bases: 12. The chain's CDR3 is CASSYSAGTGSAGKLFF. For the CDR3, the DNA is TGTGCCAGCAGTTACTCGGCCGGGACAGGGTCGGCTGGAAAACTGTTTTTT.

This clonotype showed up many times. The V gene is TRBV10-3, the J gene TRBJ2-1; 8 nucleotides match TRBD2. Looked up from germline, CDR1 is ENHRY and CDR2 is SYGVKD. The CDR3 has 14 residues. Trimming took 6 bases from V and 9 from J; bases not matched to a gene: 10. CDR3 residues: CAISPGTSEFEQFF. In DNA, the CDR3 is TGTGCCATCAGCCCCGGGACTAGTGAGTTTGAGCAGTTCTTC.

In this sample, this clonotype turned up a few times. The chain combines TRBV28 with TRBJ2-7, with TRBD1 matching over 10 bases. The CDR3 consists of 15 residues. The germline CDR1 and CDR2 sequences are MDHEN and SYDVKM. V was pared by 4 bases and J by 5 bases, with 8 bases of the junction left unmatched. The CDR3 DNA is TGTGCCAGCAGTTCACCGGGGACAGGGGAGCACGAGCAGTACTTC. Its protein product is CASSSPGTGEHEQYF.

The genes are TRBV15 and TRBJ2-3; no firm D call. The CDR3 is made up of 14 amino acids. V lost 5 bases, J lost 8 bases, and 17 bases lay in between. CDR1 is LNHNV, CDR2 YYDKDF, per germline (reference sequence). As DNA, the CDR3 is TGTGCCACCAGCCAACGGACCGGCCTCGGTACGCAGTATTTT. Amino acid sequence: CATSQRTGLGTQYF.

This clonotype has a handful of counts. The chain joins TRBV4-1 to TRBJ2-1; tentatively, D is TRBD2 (6 bases). Germline V gives CDR1 MGHRA, CDR2 YSYEKL. Between the trimmed V and J ends, which lost 2 bases and 5 bases, there was a span of 13 bases. This CDR3 spans 15 amino acids. For the CDR3, the DNA is TGCGCCAGCAGCCAATTAGCCGGGACTCACAATGAGCAGTTCTTC. Translation gives CASSQLAGTHNEQFF.

This clonotype was observed a few times. The chain has TRBV10-3 and TRBJ2-7, with D unresolved. CDR1 and CDR2 (germline): ENHRY, SYGVKD. V was trimmed by 2 bases and J by 5 bases, leaving 10 bases between them. The CDR3 contains 13 residues. DNA for the CDR3: TGTGCCATCAGTGAGGTACGGTCGGACGAGCAGTACTTC. Protein product: CAISEVRSDEQYF.

This clonotype was counted only a few times. The rearrangement links TRBV24-1 to TRBJ1-5; D is ambiguous. CDR1 KGHDR and CDR2 SFDVKD come from the germline V gene. This CDR3 is 14 amino acids long. Trimming pared 2 bases from V and 3 bases from J, leaving 7 bases between. The CDR3 DNA reads TGTGCCACCAGTGATTCCGGGAACAATCAGCCCCAGCATTTT. This sequence encodes CATSDSGNNQPQHF.

V and J are TRBV12-5 and TRBJ2-1; 9 nucleotides agree with TRBD1. Germline CDR1 reads LGHNT; CDR2 reads FRNRAP. V was clipped by 11 bases and J by 0 bases; unmatched bases: 5. The CDR3 sequence is 14 residues long. Written as DNA, the CDR3 is TGTGCTGGCGGGACAGGGAGCTCCTACAATGAGCAGTTCTTC. Protein: CAGGTGSSYNEQFF.

The chain recombines TRBV25-1 with TRBJ2-5; the match to TRBD1 covers 7 bases. Losses at the gene ends were 2 bases for V and 9 bases for J; bases not matched to a gene: 6. The CDR3 has 13 residues. The germline gives CDR1 MGHDK, CDR2 SYGVNS. CDR3 DNA: TGTGCCAGCAGTGAACGAGACCAGGGGGCCCAGTACTTC. As protein: CASSERDQGAQYF. Full variable domain (missing parts from reference TRBV25-1 and TRBJ2-5): EADIYQTPRYLVIGTGKKITLECSQTMGHDKMYWYQQDPGMELHLIHYSYGVNSTEKGDLSSESTVSRIRTEHFPLTLESARPSHTSQYLCASSERDQGAQYFGPGTRLLVL.

This clonotype was detected many times. V and J are TRBV9 and TRBJ2-3, with TRBD1 as a possible D gene (5 bases). Germline V gene lookup returns CDR1 SGDLS and CDR2 YYNGEE. With 0 bases removed from V and 1 base from J, the gap between germline ends came to 6 bases. The CDR3 is 14 amino acids. The DNA of the CDR3 is TGTGCCAGCAGCGTAGTAGGGGGCACAGATACGCAGTATTTT. The encoded protein is CASSVVGGTDTQYF.

This clonotype was seen repeatedly, ten times or more. This chain connects TRBV5-1 to TRBJ2-7; 9 bases match TRBD1. J was trimmed by 3 bases and V by 4 bases; bases with no gene match: 5. This CDR3 comprises 14 residues. Germline CDR1 and CDR2: SGHRS and YFSETQ. The CDR3 bases are TGCGCCAGCAGCACCGGGACAGGGAGCTACGAGCAGTACTTC. Its translation: CASSTGTGSYEQYF.

J is TRBJ2-6 and V is TRBV12-3 or TRBV12-4; 10 bases fit TRBD1. The CDR3 extends over 19 amino acids. J lost 2 bases, V lost 6 bases, and 13 bases had no gene match. CDR3 sequence reads: CASSPSPGTGVAGANVLTF. CDR3 DNA: TGTGCCAGCAGCCCGTCCCCCGGGACAGGGGTTGCTGGGGCCAACGTCCTGACTTTC.

This clonotype was detected a few times. V and J are TRBV7-2 and TRBJ2-7, with TRBD2 identical over 9 bases. With V trimmed by 5 bases and J by 4 bases, 6 bases remained unmatched. The germline CDR1 and CDR2 sequences are SGHTA and FQGNSA. The CDR3 is 14 amino acids. The DNA for the CDR3 is TGTGCCAGCAGCAACCTAGCGGGGCCTTACGAGCAGTACGTC. It translates to CASSNLAGPYEQYV.

A few counts support this clonotype. The chain has TRBV4-2 and TRBJ2-1; D might be TRBD2 (7 bases). Trimming pared 4 bases from V and 0 bases from J, leaving 22 bases between. Germline CDR1 and CDR2: LGHNA and YNFKEQ. The CDR3 covers 19 residues. The CDR3 DNA sequence: TGTGCCAGCAGCCGACTGAAGAGCCGGGGGGCGAGCTCCTACAATGAGCAGTTCTTC. Translation gives CASSRLKSRGASSYNEQFF.

This clonotype was recorded a few times. The rearrangement uses TRBV3-1 and TRBJ2-1; 11 bases align to TRBD2. J gave up 15 bases and V 4 bases, and 5 bases lay outside the gene matches. The length of the CDR3 is 12 residues. The germline V gene encodes CDR1 LGHDT and CDR2 YNNKEL (reference sequence). The CDR3: CASSLGLAGTFF. DNA of the CDR3: TGTGCCAGCAGCCTCGGACTAGCGGGTACGTTCTTC.

Many counts were recorded for this clonotype. The V gene is TRBV20-1, the J gene TRBJ2-1; 9 bases line up with TRBD2. This CDR3 contains 11 residues. Per germline, CDR1 DFQATT and CDR2 SNEGSKA (reference sequence). V shed 6 bases and J 9 bases; nucleotides not matched to a gene: 3. The CDR3 here is CSAIAGVEQFF. DNA of the CDR3: TGCAGTGCCATAGCGGGAGTTGAGCAGTTCTTC.

The chain couples TRBV10-3 to TRBJ2-3; D unclear. CDR1 ENHRY and CDR2 SYGVKD come from the germline V gene. The CDR3 has 14 amino acids. Trimming stripped 11 bases from V and 0 bases from J, with 15 bases between. The CDR3 nucleotides read TGTGCCCTTTCCCAGGCGCCTAGCACAGATACGCAGTATTTT. Its translation: CALSQAPSTDTQYF.

At least ten counts were recorded for this clonotype. The chain joins TRBV27 to TRBJ1-4; 7 bases are a match to TRBD1. Losses at the gene ends were 6 bases for V and 8 bases for J; bases not matched to a gene: 3. The germline gives CDR1 MNHEY, CDR2 SMNVEV (reference sequence). This CDR3 has 12 residues. CDR3 in amino acids: CASSLTGEKLFF. The CDR3 nucleotides read TGTGCCAGCAGCCTGACAGGGGAAAAACTGTTTTTT.

Ten or more counts support this clonotype. The chain combines TRBV11-1 with TRBJ1-1, with TRBD1 matching 9 bases. CDR3 length: 18 residues. Per germline, CDR1 SGHAT and CDR2 FQDESV (reference sequence). With 5 bases clipped from V and 0 bases from J, the junction kept 13 bases outside the gene matches. CDR3 sequence: CASSQDRGLRGMNTEAFF. The CDR3 DNA is TGTGCCAGCAGCCAAGACAGGGGGTTAAGGGGCATGAACACTGAAGCTTTCTTT.

This clonotype was picked up a small number of times. The rearrangement links TRBV3-1 to TRBJ1-4; 7 bases map to TRBD1. The CDR3 is 16 amino acids. Per the germline V gene, CDR1 is LGHDT and CDR2 is YNNKEL (reference sequence). The ends lost 0 bases at V and 8 bases at J; junction bases unmatched: 9. CDR3 region: CASSQERQGVGEKLFF. DNA for the CDR3: TGTGCCAGCAGCCAAGAACGGCAGGGGGTAGGAGAAAAACTGTTTTTT. The whole variable domain, remainder taken from reference TRBV3-1 and TRBJ1-4, is DTAVSQTPKYLVTQMGNDKSIKCEQNLGHDTMYWYKQDSKKFLKIMFSYNNKELIINETVPNRFSPKSPDKAHLNLHINSLELGDSAVYFCASSQERQGVGEKLFFGSGTQLSVL.